This note documents a single T cell receptor (beta chain) sequence. In germline, CDR1 is SGHVS, CDR2 FQNEAQ. Trimming left V 2 bases short and J 6 bases short, with 11 bases between. The CDR3 runs to 14 residues. This specimen belongs to a study of blood T cell repertoires in COVID-19. In the study overall: Samples came from the United States, Italy and Spain, spanning acute and convalescent COVID-19.

Authors' data handling: From reference gene primer amplification, estimates of nucleated cell counts were derived. The data were produced by immunoSEQ multiplex PCR, yet TCRdb's version contains in-frame clones alone and is incomplete. Clone size and the V and J calls come from that table; the DNA yielded D and trimming. The table has hundreds of thousands of clones, around 92% seen once. The TCR sequence derives from a woman aged 25 to 39 with COVID-19, enrolled during active disease. The specimen was peripheral blood. V is TRBV7-8 and J is TRBJ2-1; D gene unclear. In DNA form, the CDR3 reads TGTGCCAGCAGCTTACGTGATACGGGCAATGAGCAGTTCTTC. As protein: CASSLRDTGNEQFF.